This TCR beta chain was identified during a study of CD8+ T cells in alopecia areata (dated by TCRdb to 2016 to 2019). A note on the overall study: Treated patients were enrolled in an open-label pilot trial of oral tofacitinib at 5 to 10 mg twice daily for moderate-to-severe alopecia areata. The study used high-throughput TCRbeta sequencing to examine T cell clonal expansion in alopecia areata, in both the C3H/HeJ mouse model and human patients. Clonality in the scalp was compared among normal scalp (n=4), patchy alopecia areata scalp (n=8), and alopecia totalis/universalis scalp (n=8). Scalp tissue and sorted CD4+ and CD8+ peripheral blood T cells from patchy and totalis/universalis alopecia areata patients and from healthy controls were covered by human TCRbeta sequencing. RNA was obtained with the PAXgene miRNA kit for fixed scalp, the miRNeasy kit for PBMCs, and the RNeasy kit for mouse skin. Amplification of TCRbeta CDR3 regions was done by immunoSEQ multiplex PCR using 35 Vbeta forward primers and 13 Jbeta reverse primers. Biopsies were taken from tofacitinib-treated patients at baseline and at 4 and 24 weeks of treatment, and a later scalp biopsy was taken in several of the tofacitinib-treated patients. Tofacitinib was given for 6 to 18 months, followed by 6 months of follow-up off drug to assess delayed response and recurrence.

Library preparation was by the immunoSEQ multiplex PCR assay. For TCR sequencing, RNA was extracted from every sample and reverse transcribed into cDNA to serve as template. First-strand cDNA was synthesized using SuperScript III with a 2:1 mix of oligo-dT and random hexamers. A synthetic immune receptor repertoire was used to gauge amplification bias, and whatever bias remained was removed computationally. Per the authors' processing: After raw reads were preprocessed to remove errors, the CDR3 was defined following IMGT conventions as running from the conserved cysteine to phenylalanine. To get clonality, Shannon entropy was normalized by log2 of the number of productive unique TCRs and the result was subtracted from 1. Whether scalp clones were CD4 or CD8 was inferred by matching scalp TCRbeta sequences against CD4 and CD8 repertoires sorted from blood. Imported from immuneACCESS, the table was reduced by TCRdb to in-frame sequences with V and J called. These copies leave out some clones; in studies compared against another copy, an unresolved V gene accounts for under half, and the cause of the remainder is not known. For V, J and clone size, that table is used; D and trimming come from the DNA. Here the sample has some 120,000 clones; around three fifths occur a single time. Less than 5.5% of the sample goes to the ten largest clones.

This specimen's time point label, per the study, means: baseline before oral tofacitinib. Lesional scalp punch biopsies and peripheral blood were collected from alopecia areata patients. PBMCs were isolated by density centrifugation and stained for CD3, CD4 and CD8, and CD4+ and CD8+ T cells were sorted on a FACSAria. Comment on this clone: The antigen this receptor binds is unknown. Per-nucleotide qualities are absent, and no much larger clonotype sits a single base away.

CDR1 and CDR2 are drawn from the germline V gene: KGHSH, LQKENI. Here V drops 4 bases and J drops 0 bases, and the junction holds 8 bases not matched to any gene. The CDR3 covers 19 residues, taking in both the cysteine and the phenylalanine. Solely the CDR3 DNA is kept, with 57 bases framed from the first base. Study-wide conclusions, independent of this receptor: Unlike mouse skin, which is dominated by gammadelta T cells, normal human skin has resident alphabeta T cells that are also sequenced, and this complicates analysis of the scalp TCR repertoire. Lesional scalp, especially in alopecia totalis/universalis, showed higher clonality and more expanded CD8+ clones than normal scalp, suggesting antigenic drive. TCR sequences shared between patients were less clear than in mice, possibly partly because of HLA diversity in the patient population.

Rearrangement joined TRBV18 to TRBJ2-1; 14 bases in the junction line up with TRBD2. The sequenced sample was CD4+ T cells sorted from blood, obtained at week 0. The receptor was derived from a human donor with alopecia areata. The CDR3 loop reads CASSLTGTSGSISYNEQFF. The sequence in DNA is TGTGCCAGCTCACTCACCGGGACTAGCGGGAGCATCTCCTACAATGAGCAGTTCTTC.